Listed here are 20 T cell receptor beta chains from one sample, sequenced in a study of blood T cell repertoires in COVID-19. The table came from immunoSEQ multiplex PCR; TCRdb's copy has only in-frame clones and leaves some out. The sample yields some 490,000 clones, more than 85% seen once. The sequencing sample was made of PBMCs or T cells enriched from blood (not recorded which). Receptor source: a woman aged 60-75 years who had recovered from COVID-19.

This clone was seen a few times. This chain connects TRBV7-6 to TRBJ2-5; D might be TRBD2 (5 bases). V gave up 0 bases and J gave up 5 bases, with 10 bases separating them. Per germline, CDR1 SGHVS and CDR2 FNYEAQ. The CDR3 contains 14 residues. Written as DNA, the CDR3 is TGTGCCAGCAGCTTAGCGAATAGGGAGGAGACCCAGTACTTC. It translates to CASSLANREETQYF.

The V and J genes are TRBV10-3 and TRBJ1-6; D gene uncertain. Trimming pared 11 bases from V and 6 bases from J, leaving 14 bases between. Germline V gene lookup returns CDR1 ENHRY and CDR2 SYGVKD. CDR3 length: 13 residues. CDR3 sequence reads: CASTRRPNSPLHF. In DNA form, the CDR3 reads TGTGCCTCGACTAGACGGCCTAATTCACCCCTCCACTTT.

Written as DNA, the CDR3 is TGTGCCAGTAGTATTCCGGGTCCAGATACGCAGTATTTT. It is translated as CASSIPGPDTQYF. The chain is built from TRBV19 and TRBJ2-3; D call uncertain. Trimming removed 3 bases at V and 4 bases at J, with 8 bases between. The CDR3 is 13 residues long. Per the germline V gene, CDR1 is LNHDA and CDR2 is SQIVND (reference sequence). Supplemented by reference TRBV19 and TRBJ2-3, the full variable domain reads DGGITQSPKYLFRKEGQNVTLSCEQNLNHDAMYWYRQDPGQGLRLIYYSQIVNDFQKGDIAEGYSVSREKKESFPLTVTSAQKNPTAFYLCASSIPGPDTQYFGPGTRLTVL.

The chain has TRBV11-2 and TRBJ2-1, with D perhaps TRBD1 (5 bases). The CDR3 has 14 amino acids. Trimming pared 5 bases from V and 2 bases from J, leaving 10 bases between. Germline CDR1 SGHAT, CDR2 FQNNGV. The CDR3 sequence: CASSRTQPYNEQFF. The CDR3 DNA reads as TGTGCCAGCAGCCGGACACAACCCTACAATGAGCAGTTCTTC.

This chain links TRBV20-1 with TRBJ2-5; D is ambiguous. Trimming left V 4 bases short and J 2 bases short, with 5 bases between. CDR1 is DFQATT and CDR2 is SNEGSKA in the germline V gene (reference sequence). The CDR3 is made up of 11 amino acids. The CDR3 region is CSAILQETQYF. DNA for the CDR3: TGCAGTGCTATCCTACAAGAGACCCAGTACTTC.

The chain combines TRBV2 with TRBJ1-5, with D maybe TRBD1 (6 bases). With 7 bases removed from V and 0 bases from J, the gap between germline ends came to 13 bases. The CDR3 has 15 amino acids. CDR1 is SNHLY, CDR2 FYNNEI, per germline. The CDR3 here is CASTQQGFSNQPQHF. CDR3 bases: TGTGCCAGCACCCAACAGGGTTTTAGCAATCAGCCCCAGCATTTT.

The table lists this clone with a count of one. The CDR3 protein is CASSPLDTQYF. CDR3 nucleotide sequence: TGTGCCAGCAGCCCTTTAGATACGCAGTATTTT. The chain uses TRBV7-8 and TRBJ2-3; no clear D gene. The CDR3 runs 11 residues. Germline V lookup: CDR1 SGHVS, CDR2 FQNEAQ. V was clipped by 5 bases and J by 5 bases, with 5 bases between them. The complete variable domain, with remaining parts taken from reference TRBV7-8 and TRBJ2-3, reads GAGVSQSPRYKVAKRGQDVALRCDPISGHVSLFWYQQALGQGPEFLTYFQNEAQLDKSGLPSDRFFAERPEGSVSTLKIQRTQQEDSAVYLCASSPLDTQYFGPGTRLTVL.

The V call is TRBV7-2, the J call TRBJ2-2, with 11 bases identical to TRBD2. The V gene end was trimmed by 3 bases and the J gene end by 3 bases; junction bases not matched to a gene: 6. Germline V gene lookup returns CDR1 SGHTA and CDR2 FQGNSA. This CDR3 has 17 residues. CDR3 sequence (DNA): TGTGCCAGCAGCTTCCTAGCGGGGGGCCCGGACACCGGGGAGCTGTTTTTT. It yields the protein CASSFLAGGPDTGELFF.

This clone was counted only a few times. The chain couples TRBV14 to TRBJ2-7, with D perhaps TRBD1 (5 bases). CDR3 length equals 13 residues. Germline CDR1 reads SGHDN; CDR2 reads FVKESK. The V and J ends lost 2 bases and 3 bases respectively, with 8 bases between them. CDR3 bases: TGTGCCAGCAGCCAATTCGGACACTACGAGCAGTACGTC. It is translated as CASSQFGHYEQYV.

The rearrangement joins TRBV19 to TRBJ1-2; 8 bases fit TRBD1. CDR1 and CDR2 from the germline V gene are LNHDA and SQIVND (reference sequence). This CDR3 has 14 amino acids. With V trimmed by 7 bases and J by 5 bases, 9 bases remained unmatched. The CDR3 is CASKRTGLRYGYTF. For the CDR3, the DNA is TGTGCCAGTAAGAGGACAGGGCTTAGGTATGGCTACACCTTC.

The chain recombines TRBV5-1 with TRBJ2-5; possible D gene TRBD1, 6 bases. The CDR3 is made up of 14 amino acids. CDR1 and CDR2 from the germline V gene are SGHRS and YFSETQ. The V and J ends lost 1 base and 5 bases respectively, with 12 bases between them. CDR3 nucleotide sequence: TGCGCCAGCAGCTTGAGACAGGTGGACGAGACCCAGTACTTC. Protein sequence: CASSLRQVDETQYF.

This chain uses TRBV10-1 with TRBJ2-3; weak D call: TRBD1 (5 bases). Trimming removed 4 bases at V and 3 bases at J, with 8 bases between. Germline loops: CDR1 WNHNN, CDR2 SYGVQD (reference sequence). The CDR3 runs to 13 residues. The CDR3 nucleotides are TGCGCCAGCAGTGGGGGCTCGACAGATACGCAGTATTTT. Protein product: CASSGGSTDTQYF.

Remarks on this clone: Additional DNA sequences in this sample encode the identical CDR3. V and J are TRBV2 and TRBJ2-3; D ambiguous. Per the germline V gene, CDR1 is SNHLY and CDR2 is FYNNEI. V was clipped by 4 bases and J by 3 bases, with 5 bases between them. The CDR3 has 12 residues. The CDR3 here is CASSARTDTQYF. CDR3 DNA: TGTGCCAGCAGTGCTCGGACAGATACGCAGTATTTT.

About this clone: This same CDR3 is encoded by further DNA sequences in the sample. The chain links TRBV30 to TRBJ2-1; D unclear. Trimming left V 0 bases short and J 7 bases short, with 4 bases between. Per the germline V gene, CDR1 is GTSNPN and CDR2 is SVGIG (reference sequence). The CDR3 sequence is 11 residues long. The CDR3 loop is CAWSVLNEQFF. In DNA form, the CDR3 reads TGTGCCTGGAGTGTACTGAATGAGCAGTTCTTC.

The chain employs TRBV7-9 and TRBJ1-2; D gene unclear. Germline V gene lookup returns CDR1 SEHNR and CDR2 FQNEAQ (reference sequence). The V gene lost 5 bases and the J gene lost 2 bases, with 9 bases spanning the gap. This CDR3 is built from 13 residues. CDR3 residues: CASSPPVNYGYTF. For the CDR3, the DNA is TGTGCCAGCAGCCCTCCCGTAAACTATGGCTACACCTTC.

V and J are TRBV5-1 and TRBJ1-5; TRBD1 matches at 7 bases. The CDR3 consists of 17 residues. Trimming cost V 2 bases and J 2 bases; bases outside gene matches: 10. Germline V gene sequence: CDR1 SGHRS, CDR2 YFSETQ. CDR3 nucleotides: TGCGCCAGCAGCTTTGTTTTGACAGGGAGTGGCAATCAGCCCCAGCATTTT. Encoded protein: CASSFVLTGSGNQPQHF.

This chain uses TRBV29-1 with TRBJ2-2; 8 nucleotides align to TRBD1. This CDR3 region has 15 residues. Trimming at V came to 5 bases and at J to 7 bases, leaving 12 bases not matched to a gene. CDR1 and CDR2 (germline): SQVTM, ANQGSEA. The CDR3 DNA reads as TGCAGCGTTTTCAGGGGGCGCCCGATAGGCGGGGAGCTGTTTTTT. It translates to CSVFRGRPIGGELFF.

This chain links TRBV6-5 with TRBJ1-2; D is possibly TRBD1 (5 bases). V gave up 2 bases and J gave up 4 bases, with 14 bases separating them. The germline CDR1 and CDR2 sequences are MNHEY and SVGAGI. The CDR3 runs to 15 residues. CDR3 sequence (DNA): TGTGCCAGCAGTTACGTCACAGGCGGAATCTATGGCTACACCTTC. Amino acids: CASSYVTGGIYGYTF.

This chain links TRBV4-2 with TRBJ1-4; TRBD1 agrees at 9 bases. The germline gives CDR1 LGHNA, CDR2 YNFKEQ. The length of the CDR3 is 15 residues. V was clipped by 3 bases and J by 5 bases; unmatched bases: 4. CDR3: CASSHLTGGNEKLFF. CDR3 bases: TGTGCCAGCAGCCACTTGACAGGGGGAAATGAAAAACTGTTTTTT.

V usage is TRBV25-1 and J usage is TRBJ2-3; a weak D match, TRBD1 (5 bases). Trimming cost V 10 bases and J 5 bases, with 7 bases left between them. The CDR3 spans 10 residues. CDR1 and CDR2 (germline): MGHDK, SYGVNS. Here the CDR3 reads CATTGDTQYF. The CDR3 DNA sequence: TGTGCCACCACAGGAGATACGCAGTATTTT.